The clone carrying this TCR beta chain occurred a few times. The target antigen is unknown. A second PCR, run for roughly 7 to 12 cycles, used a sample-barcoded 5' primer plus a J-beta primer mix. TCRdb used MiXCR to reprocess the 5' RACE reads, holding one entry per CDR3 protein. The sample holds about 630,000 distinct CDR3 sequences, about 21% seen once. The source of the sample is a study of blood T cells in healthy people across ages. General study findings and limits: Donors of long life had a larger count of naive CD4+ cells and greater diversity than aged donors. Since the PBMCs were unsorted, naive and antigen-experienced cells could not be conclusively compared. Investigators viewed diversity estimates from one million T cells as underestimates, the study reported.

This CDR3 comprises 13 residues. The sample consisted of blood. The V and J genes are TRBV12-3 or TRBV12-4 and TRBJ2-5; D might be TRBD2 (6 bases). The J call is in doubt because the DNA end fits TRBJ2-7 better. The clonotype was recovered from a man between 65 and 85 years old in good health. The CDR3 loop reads CASSRDFSYEQYF. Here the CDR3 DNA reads TGTGCCAGCAGTAGGGACTTCTCCTACGAGCAGTACTTC.